This TCR beta chain was retrieved from a study of blood T cells in healthy people across ages. Using a J-beta primer mix together with a sample-barcoded 5' primer, a second PCR was run for roughly 6 to 11 cycles. Sequencing of every sample gave 2.5 million or more CDR3-containing paired-end reads. TCRdb reprocessed the 5' RACE reads with MiXCR, giving one entry per CDR3 protein. The table lists some 1.8 million distinct CDR3 sequences, more than 35% of them singletons. Donation came from healthy Caucasian individuals in Russia who were aged roughly 6 to 95. Roughly 9 milliliters of peripheral blood were drawn from each donor. The receptor's source is a human donor in good health. The sequencing input was blood.

The CDR3 DNA sequence: TGTGCCAGCAGTTTATGGGGGATCAATCAGCCCCAGCATTTT. This encodes CASSLWGINQPQHF. The rearrangement uses TRBV12-3 or TRBV12-4 and TRBJ1-5; D possibly corresponds to TRBD1 (5 bases). Trimming shortened V by 2 bases and J by 3 bases, and 8 bases separated the two germline ends. The CDR3 extends over 14 amino acids.